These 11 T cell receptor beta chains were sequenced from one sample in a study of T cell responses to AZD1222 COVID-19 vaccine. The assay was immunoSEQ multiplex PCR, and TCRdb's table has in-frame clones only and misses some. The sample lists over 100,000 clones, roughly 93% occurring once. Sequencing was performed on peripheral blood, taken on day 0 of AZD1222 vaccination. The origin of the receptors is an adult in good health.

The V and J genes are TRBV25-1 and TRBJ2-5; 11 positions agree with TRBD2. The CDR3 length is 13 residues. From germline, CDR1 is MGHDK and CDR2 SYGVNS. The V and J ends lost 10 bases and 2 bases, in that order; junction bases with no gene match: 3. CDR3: CATRLAGQETQYF. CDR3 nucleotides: TGTGCCACCCGACTAGCGGGACAAGAGACCCAGTACTTC.

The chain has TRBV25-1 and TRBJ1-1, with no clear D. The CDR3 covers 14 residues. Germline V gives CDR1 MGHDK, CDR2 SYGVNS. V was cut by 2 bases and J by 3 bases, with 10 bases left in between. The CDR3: CASSEPRTDTEAFF. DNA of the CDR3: TGTGCCAGCAGTGAACCCCGCACGGACACTGAAGCTTTCTTT.

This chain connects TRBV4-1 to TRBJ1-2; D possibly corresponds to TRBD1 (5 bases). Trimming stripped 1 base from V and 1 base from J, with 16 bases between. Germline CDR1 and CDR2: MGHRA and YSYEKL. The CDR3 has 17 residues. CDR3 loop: CASSQGQPYRFNYGYTF. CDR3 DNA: TGCGCCAGCAGCCAAGGACAGCCCTATCGATTTAACTATGGCTACACCTTC.

The CDR3 DNA sequence: TGTGCCAGCAGCCGGGGCGGGGATCAGCCCCAGCATTTT. The encoded protein is CASSRGGDQPQHF. The V gene is TRBV11-3, the J gene TRBJ1-5; tentative D call: TRBD1 (5 bases). Germline CDR1 SGHNT, CDR2 YENEEA. The V and J ends lost 5 bases and 5 bases respectively, with 10 bases between them. The CDR3 has 13 residues.

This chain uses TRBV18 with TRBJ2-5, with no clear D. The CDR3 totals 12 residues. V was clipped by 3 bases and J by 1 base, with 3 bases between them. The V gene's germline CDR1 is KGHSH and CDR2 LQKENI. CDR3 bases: TGTGCCAGCTCACCGACCCAAGAGACCCAGTACTTC. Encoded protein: CASSPTQETQYF.

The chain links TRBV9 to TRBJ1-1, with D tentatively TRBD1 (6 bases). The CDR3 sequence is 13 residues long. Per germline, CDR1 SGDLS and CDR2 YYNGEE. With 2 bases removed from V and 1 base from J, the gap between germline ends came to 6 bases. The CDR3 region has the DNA TGTGCCAGCAGCGTCAGGGGGAACACTGAAGCTTTCTTT. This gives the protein CASSVRGNTEAFF.

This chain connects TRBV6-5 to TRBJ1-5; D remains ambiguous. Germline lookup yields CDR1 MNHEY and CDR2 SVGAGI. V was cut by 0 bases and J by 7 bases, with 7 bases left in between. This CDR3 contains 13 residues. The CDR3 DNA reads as TGTGCCAGCAGTTACTCGATGTCCCAGCCCCAGCATTTT. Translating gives CASSYSMSQPQHF.

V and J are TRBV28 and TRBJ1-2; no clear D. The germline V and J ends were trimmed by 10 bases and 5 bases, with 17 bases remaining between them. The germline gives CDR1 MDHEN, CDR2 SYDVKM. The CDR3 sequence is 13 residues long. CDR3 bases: TGTGCCACTAGGGTCAATGGAGATTATGGCTACACCTTC. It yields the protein CATRVNGDYGYTF.

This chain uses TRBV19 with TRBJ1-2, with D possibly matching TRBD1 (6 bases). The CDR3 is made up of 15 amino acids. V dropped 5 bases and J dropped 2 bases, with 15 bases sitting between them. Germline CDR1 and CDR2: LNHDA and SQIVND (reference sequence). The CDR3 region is CASSQKQGGNYGYTF. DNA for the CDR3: TGTGCCAGTAGTCAAAAACAGGGAGGAAACTATGGCTACACCTTC.

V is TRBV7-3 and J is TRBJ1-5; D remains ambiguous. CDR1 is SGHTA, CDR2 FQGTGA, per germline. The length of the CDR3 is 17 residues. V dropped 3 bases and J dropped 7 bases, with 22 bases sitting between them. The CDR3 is CASSFPRVYRLYQPQHF. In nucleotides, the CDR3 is TGTGCCAGCAGCTTTCCTAGGGTTTATCGACTGTACCAGCCCCAGCATTTT. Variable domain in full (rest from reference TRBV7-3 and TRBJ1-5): GAGVSQTPSNKVTEKGKYVELRCDPISGHTALYWYRQSLGQGPEFLIYFQGTGAADDSGLPNDRFFAVRPEGSVSTLKIQRTERGDSAVYLCASSFPRVYRLYQPQHFGDGTRLSIL.

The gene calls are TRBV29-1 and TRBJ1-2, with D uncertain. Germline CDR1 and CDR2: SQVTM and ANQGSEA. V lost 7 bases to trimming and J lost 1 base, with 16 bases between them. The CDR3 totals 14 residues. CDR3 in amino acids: CSGGVTLGNYGYTF. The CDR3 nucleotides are TGCAGCGGAGGCGTGACTTTGGGTAACTATGGCTACACCTTC. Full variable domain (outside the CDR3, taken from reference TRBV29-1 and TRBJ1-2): SAVISQKPSRDICQRGTSLTIQCQVDSQVTMMFWYRQQPGQSLTLIATANQGSEATYESGFVIDKFPISRPNLTFSTLTVSNMSPEDSSIYLCSGGVTLGNYGYTFGSGTRLTVV.